These 14 T cell receptor beta chains came from one sample sequenced in a study of spatial heterogeneity in lung cancer (dated by TCRdb to between 2017 and 2020). Libraries were prepared through 5' RACE. Reads for this sample came from a NextSeq 500. TCRdb applied fastp at Q25 and MiXCR to the public reads, then kept only in-frame beta chains. Each entry is one CDR3 protein sequence, shown with its most common DNA and genes. Counted in this sample were more than 4,500 distinct CDR3 sequences; approximately 2.9% of them appeared once. The ten largest clonotypes hold about 24% of the sample. This sample's time point label indicates: sample taken at primary tumor resection. Specimen: normal lung tissue next to the tumor, collected at surgery. These receptors all come from a male donor with early-stage non-small cell lung cancer.

This clonotype was seen ten or more times. This chain uses TRBV28 with TRBJ1-2, with D possibly TRBD1 on 5 matching bases. V lost 5 bases and J 4 bases, leaving 17 bases between the germline ends. Germline loops: CDR1 MDHEN, CDR2 SYDVKM. This CDR3 is 15 amino acids long. CDR3 residues: CASSPPGPSGYGYTF. DNA of the CDR3: TGTGCCAGCAGTCCCCCGGGGCCGAGCGGCTATGGCTACACCTTC.

This clonotype is medium-sized (0.01 to 0.1%) by share. The chain links TRBV6-6 to TRBJ2-7; D perhaps matches TRBD1 (5 bases). The germline CDR1 and CDR2 sequences are MNHNY and SVGAGI (reference sequence). The CDR3 has 12 amino acids. V was trimmed by 6 bases and J by 2 bases, leaving 8 bases between them. The DNA for the CDR3 is TGTGCCAGCAGCCTCAGGGCCTACGAGCAGTACTTC. Its protein product is CASSLRAYEQYF.

By its share, this clonotype is medium-sized (0.01 to 0.1%). The V gene is TRBV9, the J gene TRBJ2-2, with TRBD2 as a possible D gene (6 bases). The germline V gene has CDR1 SGDLS and CDR2 YYNGEE. The ends were cut back, 1 base at V and 0 bases at J, with 10 bases in the middle. The CDR3 loop spans 16 amino acids. CDR3: CASSVYPGANTGELFF. The CDR3 DNA sequence: TGTGCCAGCAGCGTATATCCGGGGGCGAACACCGGGGAGCTGTTTTTT.

Sample share makes this clonotype medium-sized. The chain is built from TRBV5-1 and TRBJ1-1; D may be TRBD1 (5 bases). The germline V gene encodes CDR1 SGHRS and CDR2 YFSETQ. This CDR3 is 14 amino acids long. Trimming left V 5 bases short and J 0 bases short, with 11 bases between. The CDR3 nucleotides read TGCGCCAGCAGGTTTGACAGCATGAACACTGAAGCTTTCTTT. Its protein is CASRFDSMNTEAFF.

In this sample, this clonotype turned up many times. The chain joins TRBV2 to TRBJ2-7, with D uncertain. In germline, CDR1 is SNHLY, CDR2 FYNNEI. The CDR3 runs to 12 residues. V dropped 6 bases and J dropped 5 bases, with 11 bases sitting between them. The CDR3 loop is CASRDLINEQYV. Written as DNA, the CDR3 is TGTGCCAGCAGGGACCTAATCAACGAGCAGTACGTC.

This clonotype was seen many times. The chain links TRBV7-2 to TRBJ1-5; unclear D gene. V gave up 1 base and J gave up 8 bases, with 12 bases separating them. The CDR3 has 14 amino acids. Germline V lookup: CDR1 SGHTA, CDR2 FQGNSA. DNA for the CDR3: TGTGCCAGCAGCTTAGAAGGCCTGGGGAAGCCCCAGCATTTT. It translates to CASSLEGLGKPQHF. Complete variable domain (other parts from reference TRBV7-2 and TRBJ1-5): GAGVSQSPSNKVTEKGKDVELRCDPISGHTALYWYRQSLGQGLEFLIYFQGNSAPDKSGLPSDRFSAERTGGSVSTLTIQRTQQEDSAVYLCASSLEGLGKPQHFGDGTRLSIL.

This clonotype was observed many times. The chain joins TRBV5-6 to TRBJ2-7; a weak D match, TRBD2 (6 bases). Germline CDR1 reads SGHDT; CDR2 reads YYEEEE. CDR3 length equals 14 residues. V was trimmed by 3 bases and J by 1 base, leaving 11 bases between them. The CDR3 DNA follows: TGTGCCAGCAGCTCGGGACTTCTGTCCTACGAGCAGTACTTC. Protein product: CASSSGLLSYEQYF. The whole variable domain, remainder taken from reference TRBV5-6 and TRBJ2-7, is DAGVTQSPTHLIKTRGQQVTLRCSPKSGHDTVSWYQQALGQGPQFIFQYYEEEERQRGNFPDRFSGHQFPNYSSELNVNALLLGDSALYLCASSSGLLSYEQYFGPGTRLTVT.

This clonotype was found many times. This chain links TRBV27 with TRBJ1-1; TRBD1 is a possible D gene (5 bases). This CDR3 has 13 amino acids. Trimming stripped 8 bases from V and 3 bases from J, with 13 bases between. Germline-derived CDR1 and CDR2 are MNHEY and SMNVEV (reference sequence). CDR3 sequence: CASRRARDTEAFF. CDR3 in DNA: TGTGCCAGCCGGAGGGCCAGGGACACTGAAGCTTTCTTT.

Sample share makes this clonotype medium-sized (0.01 to 0.1%). J is TRBJ2-3 and V is TRBV7-2; D is perhaps TRBD2 (6 bases). V lost 6 bases, J lost 6 bases, and 10 bases lay in between. The CDR3 runs 12 residues. The V gene's germline CDR1 is SGHTA and CDR2 FQGNSA. The CDR3 DNA follows: TGTGCCAGCAGTTCCAGCGGGGATACGCAGTATTTT. Protein sequence: CASSSSGDTQYF.

This clonotype has a count of ten or more. V and J are TRBV5-1 and TRBJ2-5, with TRBD2 matching over 7 bases. Unmatched junction bases numbered 7, after V lost 3 bases and J lost 2 bases. Germline V gene lookup returns CDR1 SGHRS and CDR2 YFSETQ. The CDR3 covers 15 residues. As DNA, the CDR3 is TGCGCCAGCAGCTCCCTAGCGGACCCACAAGAGACCCAGTACTTC. Protein sequence: CASSSLADPQETQYF.

This clonotype was counted at least ten times. This sequence joins TRBV20-1 and TRBJ2-3, with D possibly TRBD1 on 6 matching bases. The CDR3 totals 11 residues. Looked up from germline, CDR1 is DFQATT and CDR2 is SNEGSKA (reference sequence). Trimming left V 7 bases short and J 5 bases short, with 10 bases between. The CDR3 loop is CSGGLEDTQYF. The CDR3 region has the DNA TGCAGTGGGGGGCTGGAAGATACGCAGTATTTT.

On this clonotype itself: A much larger clone differs from this one at a single base, so this may be a read error. The chain employs TRBV3-1 and TRBJ1-2, with D uncertain. This CDR3 contains 13 residues. V was shortened by 0 bases and J by 4 bases, with 6 bases between the two germline ends. The V gene's germline CDR1 is LGHDT and CDR2 YNNKEL (reference sequence). The CDR3 DNA reads as TGTGCCAGCAGCCAAGAGGACTGCTATGGCTACACCTTC. This codes for CASSQEDCYGYTF.

By share, this clonotype ranks as medium-sized (0.01 to 0.1%). This chain links TRBV20-1 with TRBJ2-5; D uncertain. CDR1 and CDR2 from the germline V gene are DFQATT and SNEGSKA (reference sequence). The CDR3 sequence is 12 residues long. V lost 5 bases, J lost 1 base, and 8 bases lay in between. The CDR3 loop is CSAWRSQETQYF. The CDR3 DNA reads as TGCAGTGCTTGGAGAAGCCAAGAGACCCAGTACTTC.

In this sample, this clonotype turned up many times. The chain joins TRBV2 to TRBJ2-7; possibly TRBD1 or TRBD2 for D (5 bases each). This CDR3 comprises 12 residues. The germline V gene has CDR1 SNHLY and CDR2 FYNNEI. CDR3 residues: CAGGTVSYEQYF. For the CDR3, the DNA is TGTGCGGGTGGGACCGTCAGCTACGAGCAGTACTTC.